This T cell receptor beta chain comes out of a study of beta chain features in type 1 diabetes. Across the study: Comparable age, gender and cell yields were observed in patients relative to healthy donors. Study findings and constraints: Possibly, sequencing cDNA over-represented cells that had high TCR expression levels. There were fewer insertions and more deletions at the VDJ junctions of type 1 diabetes patients. Among all four CD4+ subsets, Type 1 diabetes patients had TCRB CDR3s that were moderately but significantly shorter. For patients and controls alike, PCR might favor shorter templates to the same degree.

This clone was seen a few times. Antigen: not known. The investigators reverse transcribed all of the isolated RNA, so they sequenced expressed TCRB transcripts. TCRdb's table, derived via immunoSEQ multiplex PCR, lists solely in-frame clones and lacks some. The table shows around 130,000 clones, with roughly 10% occurring only once. This sequence was found in a man aged 25 to 40 with type 1 diabetes. Source material: central memory CD4+ T cells from blood.

The chain's CDR3 is CASSLNRDTEAFF. In DNA, the CDR3 is TGTGCCAGCAGTTTGAATCGGGACACTGAAGCTTTCTTT. The chain has TRBV28 and TRBJ1-1, with no clear D. Germline V gives CDR1 MDHEN, CDR2 SYDVKM. V gave up 3 bases and J gave up 3 bases, with 8 bases separating them. The CDR3 contains 13 residues.